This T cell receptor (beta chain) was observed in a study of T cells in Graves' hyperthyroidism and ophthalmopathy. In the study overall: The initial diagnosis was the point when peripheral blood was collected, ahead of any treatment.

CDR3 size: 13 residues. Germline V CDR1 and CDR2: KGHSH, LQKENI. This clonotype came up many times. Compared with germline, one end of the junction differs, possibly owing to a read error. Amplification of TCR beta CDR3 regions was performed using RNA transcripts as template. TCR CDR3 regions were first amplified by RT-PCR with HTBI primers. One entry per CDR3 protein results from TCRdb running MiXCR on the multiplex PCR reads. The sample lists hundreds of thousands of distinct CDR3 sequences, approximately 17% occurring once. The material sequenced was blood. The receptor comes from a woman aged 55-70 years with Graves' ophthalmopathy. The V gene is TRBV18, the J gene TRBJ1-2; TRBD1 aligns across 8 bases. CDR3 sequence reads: CASSPQGDYGYTF. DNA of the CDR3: TGTGCCAGCTCCCCACAGGGGGACTATGGCTACACCTTC.